Below, one TCR beta chain is given with its context. Its antigen is still unknown. This record belongs to a study of Ad26.COV2.S vaccination and SARS-CoV-2 variants. Study-wide points: Vaccinated and placebo-treated recipients had similar non-spike TCR breadth.

Treatment of the sample: 19 received Ad26.COV2.S at low or high dose, single or two shots; roughly five received placebo; per-sample allocation not given. Sampling took place 63 days after the first vaccine or placebo injection. The vaccine antigen was prefusion-stabilized Wuhan SARS-CoV-2 spike. CDR3 size: 14 residues. Germline CDR1 SGHNT, CDR2 YYREEE (reference sequence). V was shortened by 3 bases and J by 0 bases, with 9 bases between the two germline ends. Sequencing used immunoSEQ multiplex PCR; TCRdb keeps in-frame clones, though not all of them. The sample contains 250,000 to 300,000 clones, more than 75% of which appear only once.

This chain joins TRBV5-4 and TRBJ1-1; D perhaps matches TRBD1 (5 bases). Sequenced material: peripheral blood, taken in a trial of Ad26.COV2.S vaccine versus placebo. The receptor was derived from a person between 18 and 60 years old who received the Ad26.COV2.S COVID-19 vaccine or a placebo. The CDR3 nucleotides read TGTGCCAGCAGCTCGGACATACTGAACACTGAAGCTTTCTTT. Amino acids: CASSSDILNTEAFF.